This record covers a single T cell receptor beta chain. Its antigen remains unidentified. The data belong to a study of glioma-infiltrating T cells after dendritic cell vaccination. Study observations and caveats: Longer survival after dendritic cell vaccination followed higher pretreatment TIL content. Only a small number of patients had complete blood and tumor samples.

No glioblastoma patient carried an isocitrate dehydrogenase mutation. Clones were read by immunoSEQ multiplex PCR, and TCRdb kept only the in-frame ones, dropping some. The sample includes about 90,000 clones, approximately 81% seen only once; the top ten take over 2.5%. Germline loops: CDR1 SGHAT, CDR2 FQNNGV. Trimming took 0 bases from V and 8 from J, leaving 8 bases between them. This CDR3 is built from 14 residues. V usage is TRBV11-2 and J usage is TRBJ1-6, with D possibly TRBD1 on 6 matching bases. The source of this sequence is a human donor with glioblastoma. Sequenced material: blood, taken before dendritic cell vaccination. The CDR3 sequence: CASSLDRGDSPLHF. For the CDR3, the DNA is TGTGCCAGCAGCTTAGACAGGGGAGATTCACCCCTCCACTTT.